The 2 T cell receptor beta chains below come from one sample, sequenced in a study of vaccination and CD4 T cells after COVID-19. The sample's treatment: approximately nine-day PBMC culture with coronavirus spike peptide pools or control peptides (ViraFEST assay). Cultured CD4+ T-cell DNA underwent Oncomine TCR Beta short-read sequencing. One entry per CDR3 protein, called by TCRdb with MiXCR from the PCR reads. The sample gives 10,000 to 15,000 distinct CDR3 sequences, approximately 50% of which show up once; about 23% is in the top ten. The antigens these receptors bind are not known. The material sequenced was CD4+ T cells from blood, cultured in vitro. The origin of the receptors is a human donor who had recovered from COVID-19.

In its sample, this clonotype was seen a few times. Relative to the germline gene, one junction end is altered; a read error may explain this. The genes are TRBV28 and TRBJ2-7, with TRBD1 matching over 10 bases. The germline V gene has CDR1 MDHEN and CDR2 SYDVKM. The CDR3 is 10 amino acids. The CDR3 DNA follows: TGTGCCAGCAGTGGACAGGGGGTTTCCTTC. It translates to CASSGQGVSF.

The rearrangement uses TRBV20-1 and TRBJ1-2; D might be TRBD1 (5 bases). The germline V gene has CDR1 DFQATT and CDR2 SNEGSKA (reference sequence). V lost 5 bases to trimming and J lost 4 bases, with 23 bases between them. The CDR3 consists of 16 residues. CDR3 bases: TGCAGTGCTCCTATCTATACGGGACCCTCTCTCTATGGCTACACCTTC. Translating gives CSAPIYTGPSLYGYTF.